These 32 T cell receptor beta chains were all obtained from the same sample, sequenced in a study of regulatory T cells in long-lasting Graves disease. Building of the TCR beta libraries involved iRepertoire HTBI primers and Arm-PCR of CDR3 regions. TCRdb re-called the multiplex PCR reads through MiXCR, storing one row per CDR3 protein. The sample has a few hundred thousand distinct CDR3 sequences; about 25% are singletons. Time point meaning: persistent/refractory GD, antithyroid drugs over 5 years with positive TRAb. TCR sequences were obtained from RNA taken from PBMCs. Sequencing used peripheral blood mononuclear cells (PBMCs), obtained when the disease was refractory, from a patient treated with antithyroid drugs. Source of these receptors: a female donor with Graves disease.

This clonotype appeared a few times. The chain carries TRBV14 and TRBJ2-5; D tentatively reads TRBD1 or TRBD2 (6 bases each). Trimming took off 0 bases at V and 4 bases at J, with 12 bases between the two ends. This CDR3 is built from 15 residues. CDR1 SGHDN and CDR2 FVKESK come from the germline V gene. The CDR3 spells CASSQDMGGRETQYF. CDR3 nucleotide sequence: TGTGCCAGCAGCCAAGATATGGGGGGCAGAGAGACCCAGTACTTC. The entire variable domain, with the rest obtained from reference TRBV14 and TRBJ2-5, is as follows: EAGVTQFPSHSVIEKGQTVTLRCDPISGHDNLYWYRRVMGKEIKFLLHFVKESKQDESGMPNNRFLAERTGGTYSTLKVQPAELEDSGVYFCASSQDMGGRETQYFGPGTRLLVL.

This clonotype was seen repeatedly, ten times or more. The genes are TRBV11-2 and TRBJ2-2; D is possibly TRBD1 (6 bases). Trimming took 1 base from V and 4 from J, leaving 10 bases between them. The CDR3 covers 15 residues. Germline V gene lookup returns CDR1 SGHAT and CDR2 FQNNGV. CDR3 sequence reads: CASSLVATGTGELFF. The CDR3 coding sequence is TGTGCCAGCAGCTTAGTGGCGACAGGCACCGGGGAGCTGTTTTTT.

In its sample, this clonotype was seen once. The CDR3 sequence: CASAQAPNTEAFF. The CDR3 DNA reads as TGTGCCAGCGCCCAGGCCCCGAACACTGAAGCTTTCTTT. This rearrangement joins TRBV7-2 to TRBJ1-1; D gene uncertain. Trimming took off 8 bases at V and 1 base at J, with 11 bases between the two ends. Germline V gives CDR1 SGHTA, CDR2 FQGNSA. The CDR3 is 13 residues long.

This clonotype was counted a few times. The gene calls are TRBV12-3 or TRBV12-4 and TRBJ1-1; perhaps TRBD1 as D (6 bases). Trimming pared 5 bases from V and 8 bases from J, leaving 12 bases between. CDR3 length: 12 residues. CDR3 sequence reads: CASSRGTIEAFF. The CDR3 nucleotides read TGTGCCAGCAGTCGGGGGACAATCGAAGCTTTCTTT.

This clonotype has ten or more counts. The chain is built from TRBV2 and TRBJ1-5; TRBD1 is a possible D gene (6 bases). CDR1 and CDR2 from the germline V gene are SNHLY and FYNNEI. Trimming took 6 bases from V and 5 from J, leaving 11 bases between them. The CDR3 length is 13 residues. The CDR3 is CASRTGQYQPQHF. CDR3 in DNA: TGTGCCAGCAGGACAGGCCAATATCAGCCCCAGCATTTT. Filled out from reference TRBV2 and TRBJ1-5, the complete variable domain reads EPEVTQTPSHQVTQMGQEVILRCVPISNHLYFYWYRQILGQKVEFLVSFYNNEISEKSEIFDDQFSVERPDGSNFTLKIRSTKLEDSAMYFCASRTGQYQPQHFGDGTRLSIL.

Only a few counts were recorded for this clonotype. This sequence joins TRBV19 and TRBJ2-4, with TRBD2 matching 9 bases. From germline, CDR1 is LNHDA and CDR2 SQIVND (reference sequence). The CDR3 spans 19 residues. V was pared by 3 bases and J by 1 base, with 13 bases of the junction left unmatched. Written as DNA, the CDR3 is TGTGCCAGTAGTATTCTGGGCGGGAGGGCCGTCGGGGCCAAAAACATTCAGTACTTC. Translation: CASSILGGRAVGAKNIQYF.

The table lists this clonotype with a few counts. The rearrangement uses TRBV18 and TRBJ1-1, with a weak D call TRBD1 (6 bases). Per germline, CDR1 KGHSH and CDR2 LQKENI. V was clipped by 1 base and J by 6 bases, with 9 bases between them. The CDR3 has 13 residues. The CDR3 DNA sequence: TGTGCCAGCTCACCACAGGGGGACGCTGAAGCTTTCTTT. As protein: CASSPQGDAEAFF.

The chain carries TRBV24-1 and TRBJ2-2; D might be TRBD1 (6 bases). V lost 2 bases to trimming and J lost 1 base, with 13 bases between them. Germline V CDR1 and CDR2: KGHDR, SFDVKD. There are 17 residues in the CDR3. Written as DNA, the CDR3 is TGTGCCACCAGTGATTCAGGACAGCCCAAGAACACCGGGGAGCTGTTTTTT. Amino acid sequence: CATSDSGQPKNTGELFF.

The sample holds many counts of this clonotype. This rearrangement joins TRBV6-1 to TRBJ2-5; either TRBD1 or TRBD2 may supply D (5 bases each). Germline loops: CDR1 MNHNS, CDR2 SASEGT. V lost 1 base and J 4 bases, leaving 16 bases between the germline ends. This CDR3 contains 16 residues. The CDR3 is CASSEEEAAGRETQYF. CDR3 nucleotides: TGTGCCAGCAGTGAAGAAGAGGCGGCAGGGAGAGAGACCCAGTACTTC.

This clonotype was picked up a small number of times. The rearrangement joins TRBV30 to TRBJ2-7; a possible D gene is TRBD2 (6 bases). This CDR3 is 13 amino acids long. Germline V gene data show CDR1 as GTSNPN and CDR2 as SVGIG (reference sequence). The ends were cut back, 8 bases at V and 3 bases at J, with 17 bases in the middle. Written as DNA, the CDR3 is TGTGCCGGGGGGACTCAGACTTTCTACGAGCAGTACTTC. It encodes CAGGTQTFYEQYF. Complete variable domain (other parts from reference TRBV30 and TRBJ2-7): SQTIHQWPATLVQPVGSPLSLECTVEGTSNPNLYWYRQAAGRGLQLLFYSVGIGQISSEVPQNLSASRPQDRQFILSSKKLLLSDSGFYLCAGGTQTFYEQYFGPGTRLTVT.

The table lists this clonotype with a few counts. The rearrangement uses TRBV9 and TRBJ1-4; TRBD1 agrees at 7 bases. Germline V gene lookup returns CDR1 SGDLS and CDR2 YYNGEE. Losses at the gene ends were 5 bases for V and 8 bases for J; bases not matched to a gene: 9. The CDR3 has 14 residues. CDR3 DNA: TGTGCCAGCAGTAAGACAGGGAGTATGGAAAAACTGTTTTTT. It encodes CASSKTGSMEKLFF.

The genes are TRBV12-3 or TRBV12-4 and TRBJ1-3; a possible D gene is TRBD1 (6 bases). The CDR3 totals 15 residues. V lost 6 bases and J lost 3, with 15 bases in between. CDR3 loop: CASSPRGGVGNTIYF. For the CDR3, the DNA is TGTGCCAGCAGCCCAAGAGGGGGAGTTGGAAACACCATATATTTT.

The V and J genes are TRBV3-1 and TRBJ2-1, with D tentatively TRBD2 (6 bases). Germline V gene data show CDR1 as LGHDT and CDR2 as YNNKEL (reference sequence). The CDR3 length is 18 residues. Trimming pared 0 bases from V and 7 bases from J, leaving 22 bases between. For the CDR3, the DNA is TGTGCCAGCAGCCAAGATTGGGGGAGCCTAACTAGCTCTAATGAGCAGTTCTTC. It is translated as CASSQDWGSLTSSNEQFF.

The sample holds a few counts of this clonotype. V usage is TRBV7-8 and J usage is TRBJ2-7; no definite D call. V gave up 4 bases and J gave up 6 bases, with 10 bases separating them. Germline V lookup: CDR1 SGHVS, CDR2 FQNEAQ. There are 12 residues in the CDR3. CDR3 loop: CASSSPAPEQYF. CDR3 sequence (DNA): TGTGCCAGCAGCTCCCCCGCGCCCGAGCAGTACTTC.

J is TRBJ1-2 and V is TRBV10-3, with D possibly being TRBD1 (5 bases). V gave up 7 bases and J gave up 3 bases, with 9 bases separating them. The germline CDR1 and CDR2 sequences are ENHRY and SYGVKD. CDR3 size: 12 residues. The CDR3 nucleotides are TGTGCCATCAAGGGGAAAGACTATGGCTACACCTTC. Its translation is CAIKGKDYGYTF.

The sample holds a few counts of this clonotype. The chain recombines TRBV7-2 with TRBJ1-2; 9 bases are shared with TRBD1. Losses at the gene ends were 4 bases for V and 6 bases for J; bases not matched to a gene: 3. Germline loops: CDR1 SGHTA, CDR2 FQGNSA. The CDR3 runs 13 residues. CDR3 DNA sequence: TGTGCCAGCAGCTCGGGACAGGGAGATGGCTACACCTTC. This encodes CASSSGQGDGYTF.

This clonotype has just one count. This chain links TRBV20-1 with TRBJ2-7; 11 positions agree with TRBD1. Germline CDR1 is DFQATT and CDR2 is SNEGSKA (reference sequence). CDR3 length: 15 residues. Losses at the gene ends were 5 bases for V and 3 bases for J; bases not matched to a gene: 9. The CDR3 region has the DNA TGCAGTGCTTATACTCCGGGACAGGGGGTCTACGAGCAGTACTTC. Translated: CSAYTPGQGVYEQYF.

With regard to this clonotype: With a much larger clone just one base away, this may be a read error. Because it lacks the conserved phenylalanine or tryptophan at the end, this CDR3 is likely a read error. This rearrangement joins TRBV11-2 to TRBJ1-4; D is perhaps TRBD1 (6 bases). Trimming pared 2 bases from V and 5 bases from J, leaving 12 bases between. The CDR3 has 15 amino acids. CDR1 and CDR2 (germline): SGHAT, FQNNGV. DNA of the CDR3: TGTGCCAGCAGCTTAAGTGTCAGGGGAAATGAAAAACTGTTTCTT. Translating it yields CASSLSVRGNEKLFL.

The chain is built from TRBV20-1 and TRBJ1-5, with 11 nucleotides matching TRBD1. After removal of 0 bases from V and 5 bases from J, the junction contained 6 bases not matched to a gene. The CDR3 runs to 16 residues. Per germline, CDR1 DFQATT and CDR2 SNEGSKA (reference sequence). CDR3 bases: TGCAGTGCTAGAGAGGCAGGGACAGGGGGGGATCAGCCCCAGCATTTT. This codes for CSAREAGTGGDQPQHF.

The J gene is TRBJ1-3, the V gene TRBV6-1; D is perhaps TRBD1 (6 bases). V lost 5 bases and J 0 bases, leaving 11 bases between the germline ends. CDR1 is MNHNS, CDR2 SASEGT, per germline. The CDR3 runs to 15 residues. The CDR3 sequence: CASSRDTTSGNTIYF. In DNA, the CDR3 is TGTGCCAGCAGTCGGGACACAACCTCTGGAAACACCATATATTTT.

Many counts were recorded for this clonotype. This chain uses TRBV7-2 with TRBJ2-5; the D gene is possibly TRBD2 (5 bases). V gave up 5 bases and J gave up 3 bases, with 16 bases separating them. CDR1 SGHTA and CDR2 FQGNSA come from the germline V gene. CDR3 length: 15 residues. Here the CDR3 DNA reads TGTGCCAGCAGCCCTCGGCGCCTAGCCGAAGAGACCCAGTACTTC. It specifies CASSPRRLAEETQYF.

V is TRBV6-5 and J is TRBJ2-2; D is uncertain. The CDR3 totals 13 residues. Germline V CDR1 and CDR2: MNHEY, SVGAGI. Trimming stripped 8 bases from V and 6 bases from J, with 13 bases between. The CDR3 DNA reads TGTGCCAGCGGTTCGGAACGGGCCGGGGAGCTGTTTTTT. This codes for CASGSERAGELFF.

This clonotype was seen repeatedly, ten times or more. The chain is built from TRBV6-1 and TRBJ1-1, with D maybe TRBD1 (6 bases). The CDR3 has 14 amino acids. V dropped 6 bases and J dropped 4 bases, with 15 bases sitting between them. CDR1 and CDR2 from the germline V gene are MNHNS and SASEGT. The CDR3 DNA reads TGTGCCAGCAGAATATCGGGGGCTTCCACTGAAGCTTTCTTT. Protein product: CASRISGASTEAFF.

The chain recombines TRBV5-1 with TRBJ2-2, with D possibly being TRBD1 (5 bases). Trimming stripped 5 bases from V and 9 bases from J, with 17 bases between. The CDR3 is made up of 14 amino acids. Germline V CDR1 and CDR2: SGHRS, YFSETQ. CDR3 region: CASRIGSQGRELFF. The CDR3 DNA reads TGCGCCAGCAGGATTGGAAGCCAGGGCCGGGAGCTGTTTTTT.

This clonotype was counted between two and nine times. The chain has TRBV20-1 and TRBJ2-5; possibly TRBD2 for D (6 bases). Germline CDR1 is DFQATT and CDR2 is SNEGSKA (reference sequence). The CDR3 is 12 amino acids. V dropped 6 bases and J dropped 5 bases, with 13 bases sitting between them. The CDR3 region is CSAPGGRETQYF. The CDR3 DNA reads as TGCAGTGCCCCAGGAGGGCGGGAGACCCAGTACTTC.

This clonotype was seen many times. The chain's CDR3 is CSALAYDSGANVLTF. Written as DNA, the CDR3 is TGCAGTGCGTTGGCGTATGACTCTGGGGCCAACGTCCTGACTTTC. The rearrangement joins TRBV20-1 to TRBJ2-6, with D unclear. This CDR3 is built from 15 residues. The V end lost 6 bases, the J end lost 0 bases, and 12 bases lay between the germline ends. Germline lookup yields CDR1 DFQATT and CDR2 SNEGSKA (reference sequence).

This clonotype was recorded a few times. The rearrangement links TRBV12-3 or TRBV12-4 to TRBJ2-6; a weak D match, TRBD1 (6 bases). V lost 4 bases, J lost 0 bases, and 7 bases lay in between. This CDR3 has 15 amino acids. Here the CDR3 reads CASSYRDSGANVLTF. The CDR3 coding sequence is TGTGCCAGCAGTTACAGGGACTCTGGGGCCAACGTCCTGACTTTC.

The rearrangement joins TRBV29-1 to TRBJ1-4, with TRBD1 matching 7 bases. Germline loops: CDR1 SQVTM, CDR2 ANQGSEA. V gave up 4 bases and J gave up 7 bases; unmatched junction bases: 9. The CDR3 runs 14 residues. The CDR3: CSVGQGGGVEKLFF. The CDR3 DNA follows: TGCAGCGTTGGACAGGGCGGGGGGGTTGAAAAACTGTTTTTT.

This clonotype was seen just once. This chain uses TRBV11-2 with TRBJ2-1, with 9 bases matching TRBD2. Germline loops: CDR1 SGHAT, CDR2 FQNNGV. The CDR3 sequence is 16 residues long. Trimming at V came to 5 bases and at J to 3 bases, leaving 8 bases not matched to a gene. CDR3 nucleotide sequence: TGTGCCAGCAGCCCTCAAGCGGGAGGTGTCTACAATGAGCAGTTCTTC. Protein product: CASSPQAGGVYNEQFF.

This clonotype was counted at least ten times. The chain employs TRBV2 and TRBJ1-2; D perhaps matches TRBD1 (6 bases). The V gene's germline CDR1 is SNHLY and CDR2 FYNNEI. Trimming removed 5 bases from V and 10 bases from J, with 20 bases in between. The CDR3 has 14 residues. CDR3 nucleotide sequence: TGTGCCAGCAGTAATGAGTCAGGGGCGCGCCTCTACACCTTC. Encoded protein: CASSNESGARLYTF.

The CDR3 nucleotides read TGTGCCAGCAGTTATAGTCGGCAGAACTCTGGAAACACCATATATTTT. Residues: CASSYSRQNSGNTIYF. The rearrangement links TRBV6-5 to TRBJ1-3; D gene ambiguous. The germline CDR1 and CDR2 sequences are MNHEY and SVGAGI. This CDR3 is 16 amino acids long. The V end lost 3 bases, the J end lost 0 bases, and 12 bases lay between the germline ends.

The chain has TRBV15 and TRBJ1-1; D perhaps matches TRBD1 (5 bases). Per the germline V gene, CDR1 is LNHNV and CDR2 is YYDKDF (reference sequence). V was cut by 0 bases and J by 0 bases, with 20 bases left in between. CDR3 length: 19 residues. CDR3 sequence (DNA): TGTGCCACCAGCAGAGATCCCCCGGGACCGGGCAGACTGAACACTGAAGCTTTCTTT. This translates into CATSRDPPGPGRLNTEAFF.